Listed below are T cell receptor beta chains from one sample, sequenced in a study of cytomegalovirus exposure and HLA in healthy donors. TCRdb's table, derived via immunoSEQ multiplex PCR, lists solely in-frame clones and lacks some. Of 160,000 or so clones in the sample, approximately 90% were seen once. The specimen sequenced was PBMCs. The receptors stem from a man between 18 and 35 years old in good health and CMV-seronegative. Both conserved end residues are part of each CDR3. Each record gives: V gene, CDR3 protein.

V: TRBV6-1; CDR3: CASMSFRGVLYEQYF
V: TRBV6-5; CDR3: CASSYSYREQPQHF
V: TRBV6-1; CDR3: CASSESFGRGEQYF
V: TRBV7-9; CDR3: CASSSGTSSYNEQFF
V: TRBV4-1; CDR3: CASSQAGGRSIYGYTF
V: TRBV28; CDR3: CASSLGTGRLVAFF
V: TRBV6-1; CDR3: CASSEDRGLLAFF
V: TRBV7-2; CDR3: CASSLGQGHEKLFF
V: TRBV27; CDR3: CASSLLGLAGPGELFF
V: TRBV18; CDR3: CASSPRTGGTDTQYF
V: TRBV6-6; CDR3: CASSSAGSTDTQYF
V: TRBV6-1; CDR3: CASTRTGRNEKLFF
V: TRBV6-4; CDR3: CASSDSRGSGSDEQFF